This T cell receptor (beta chain) was documented in a study of T cell responses to AZD1222 COVID-19 vaccine. Study as a whole: Samples with a second dose at about 4 or about 12 weeks were pooled together.

V was pared by 5 bases and J by 6 bases, with 4 bases of the junction left unmatched. CDR3 size: 13 residues. As regards this clone: Its antigen is not known.

Only in-frame clones appear in the TCRdb table, and some are missing; sequencing was by immunoSEQ multiplex PCR. The sample records roughly 120,000 clones, roughly nine tenths being singletons. General study findings and limits: At baseline, seropositivity was found in only 5 to 7 AZD1222 recipients.

The TCR comes from an adult in good health. The chain employs TRBV12-3 or TRBV12-4 and TRBJ1-2; 9 bases match TRBD1. Material: peripheral blood, obtained on day 0 of AZD1222 vaccination. CDR3 region: CASSNRDRDGYTF. Written as DNA, the CDR3 is TGTGCCAGCAGTAACCGGGACAGGGATGGCTACACCTTC.